This is a list of T cell receptor beta chains from one sample in a study of identifying expanded T cells in peripheral blood. Assay used: immunoSEQ multiplex PCR; TCRdb lists only in-frame clones, some missing. This sample has 50,000 to 75,000 clones, with about 89% found just once. Material for sequencing was blood. These receptors were collected from a person aged 18 to 75 in good health. Both conserved end residues are part of each CDR3. The order of the fields is D gene, clone size, J gene, V gene, CDR3 protein, CDR3 DNA. D genes are given only for firm matches. The size entry is marked missing in some rows and otherwise reads once, few, many or a size class.

d_gene: .; abundance: .; j_gene: TRBJ2-1; v_gene: TRBV7-2; CDR3aa: CASSLYGLTNEQFF; CDR3nt: TGTGCCAGCAGCTTATACGGACTAACCAATGAGCAGTTCTTC
d_gene: .; abundance: .; j_gene: TRBJ2-7; v_gene: TRBV7-3; CDR3aa: CASSSDSLNSYEQYF; CDR3nt: TGTGCCAGCAGCTCGGACAGCCTAAACTCCTACGAGCAGTACTTC
d_gene: TRBD1; abundance: .; j_gene: TRBJ2-1; v_gene: TRBV15; CDR3aa: CATLSGTGSYNEQFF; CDR3nt: TGTGCCACCCTTTCCGGGACAGGGAGCTACAATGAGCAGTTCTTC
d_gene: .; abundance: .; j_gene: TRBJ2-4; v_gene: TRBV7-2; CDR3aa: CASSLGGTKNIQYF; CDR3nt: TGTGCCAGCAGCTTAGGAGGGACCAAAAACATTCAGTACTTC
d_gene: TRBD2; abundance: .; j_gene: TRBJ2-3; v_gene: TRBV6-1; CDR3aa: CASTSGGLDTQYF; CDR3nt: TGTGCCAGCACTAGCGGGGGCCTGGATACGCAGTATTTT
d_gene: .; abundance: .; j_gene: TRBJ2-3; v_gene: TRBV19; CDR3aa: CASSWGSTRLIDDTQYF; CDR3nt: TGTGCCAGTAGTTGGGGCTCGACACGTCTTATTGATGATACGCAGTATTTT
d_gene: TRBD2; abundance: .; j_gene: TRBJ2-1; v_gene: TRBV4-1; CDR3aa: CASSHYTGTSFNEQFF; CDR3nt: TGCGCCAGCAGCCATTATACCGGGACTAGCTTCAATGAGCAGTTCTTC
d_gene: .; abundance: .; j_gene: TRBJ2-7; v_gene: TRBV4-2; CDR3aa: CASSQATGSVDEQYF; CDR3nt: TGTGCCAGCAGTCAAGCTACAGGGAGCGTGGACGAGCAGTACTTC
d_gene: TRBD1; abundance: .; j_gene: TRBJ1-3; v_gene: TRBV7-9; CDR3aa: CASSSTTGPGNTIYF; CDR3nt: TGTGCCAGCAGCAGCACGACAGGGCCTGGAAACACCATATATTTT
d_gene: TRBD1; abundance: once; j_gene: TRBJ2-1; v_gene: TRBV15; CDR3aa: CATSKGTAYNEQFF; CDR3nt: TGTGCCACCAGCAAGGGGACAGCATACAATGAGCAGTTCTTC
d_gene: .; abundance: .; j_gene: TRBJ2-2; v_gene: TRBV7-3; CDR3aa: CASSRQVSSTGELFF; CDR3nt: TGTGCCAGCAGCAGACAGGTCTCGAGCACCGGGGAGCTGTTTTTT
d_gene: .; abundance: few; j_gene: TRBJ1-4; v_gene: TRBV6-1; CDR3aa: CASSEGPTNEKLFF; CDR3nt: TGTGCCAGCAGTGAGGGGCCAACTAATGAAAAACTGTTTTTT